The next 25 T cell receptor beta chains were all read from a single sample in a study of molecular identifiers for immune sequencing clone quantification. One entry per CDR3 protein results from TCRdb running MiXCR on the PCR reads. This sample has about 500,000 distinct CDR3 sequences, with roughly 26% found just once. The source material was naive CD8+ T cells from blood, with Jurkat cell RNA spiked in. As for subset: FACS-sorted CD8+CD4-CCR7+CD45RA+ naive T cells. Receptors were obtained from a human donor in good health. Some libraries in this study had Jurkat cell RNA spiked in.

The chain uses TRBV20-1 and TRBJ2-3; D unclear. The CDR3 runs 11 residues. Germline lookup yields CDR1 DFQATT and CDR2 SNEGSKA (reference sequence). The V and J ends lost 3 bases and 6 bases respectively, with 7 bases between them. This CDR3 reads CSASVIDTQYF. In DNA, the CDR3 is TGCAGTGCTAGTGTGATCGATACGCAGTATTTT.

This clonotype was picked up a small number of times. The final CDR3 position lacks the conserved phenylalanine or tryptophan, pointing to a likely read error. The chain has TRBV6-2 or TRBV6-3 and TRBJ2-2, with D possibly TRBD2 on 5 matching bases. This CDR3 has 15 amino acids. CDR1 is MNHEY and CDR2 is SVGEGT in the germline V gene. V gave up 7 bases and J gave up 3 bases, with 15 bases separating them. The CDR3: CASISDYYYTGELFS. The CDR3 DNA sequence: TGTGCCAGCATCTCTGACTACTACTACACCGGGGAGCTGTTTTCT.

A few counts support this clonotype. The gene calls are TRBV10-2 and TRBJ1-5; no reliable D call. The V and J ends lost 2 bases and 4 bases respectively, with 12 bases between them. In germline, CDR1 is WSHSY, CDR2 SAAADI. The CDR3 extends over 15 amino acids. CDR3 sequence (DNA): TGCGCCAGCAGTGAGACCGGACCGATTAATCAGCCCCAGCATTTT. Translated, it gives CASSETGPINQPQHF.

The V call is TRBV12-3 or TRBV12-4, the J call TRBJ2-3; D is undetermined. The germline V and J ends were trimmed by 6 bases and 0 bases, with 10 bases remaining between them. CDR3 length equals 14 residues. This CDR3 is CASSLRRSTDTQYF. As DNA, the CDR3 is TGTGCCAGCAGCCTCAGGCGTAGCACAGATACGCAGTATTTT.

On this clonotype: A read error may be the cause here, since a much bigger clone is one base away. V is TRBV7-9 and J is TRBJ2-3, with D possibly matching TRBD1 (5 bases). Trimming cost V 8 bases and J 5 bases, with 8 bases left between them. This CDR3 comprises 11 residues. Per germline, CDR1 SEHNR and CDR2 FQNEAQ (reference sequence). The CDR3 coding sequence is TGTGCCAGCCTCCAGGGAGATACGCAGTATTTT. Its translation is CASLQGDTQYF.

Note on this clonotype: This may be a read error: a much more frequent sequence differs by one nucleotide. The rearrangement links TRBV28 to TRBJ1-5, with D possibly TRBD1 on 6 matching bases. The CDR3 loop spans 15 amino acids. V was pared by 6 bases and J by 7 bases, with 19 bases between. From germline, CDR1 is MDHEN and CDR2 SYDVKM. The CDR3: CASSRLGARKQPQHF. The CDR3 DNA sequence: TGTGCCAGCAGCCGCTTGGGGGCCCGGAAGCAGCCCCAGCATTTT.

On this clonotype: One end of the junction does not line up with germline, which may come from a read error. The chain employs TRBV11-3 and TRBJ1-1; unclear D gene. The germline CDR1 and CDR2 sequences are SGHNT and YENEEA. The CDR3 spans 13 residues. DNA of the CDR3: TGTGCCAGCAGCCCCAGGATGGGAACTGAAGCTCTCTTT. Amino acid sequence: CASSPRMGTEALF.

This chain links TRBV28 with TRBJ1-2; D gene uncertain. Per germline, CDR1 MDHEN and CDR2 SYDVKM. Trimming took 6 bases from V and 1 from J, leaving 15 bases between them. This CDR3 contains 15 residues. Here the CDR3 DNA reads TGTGCCAGCAGACCCCCCGAGGCCTTTAACTATGGCTACACCTTC. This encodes CASRPPEAFNYGYTF.

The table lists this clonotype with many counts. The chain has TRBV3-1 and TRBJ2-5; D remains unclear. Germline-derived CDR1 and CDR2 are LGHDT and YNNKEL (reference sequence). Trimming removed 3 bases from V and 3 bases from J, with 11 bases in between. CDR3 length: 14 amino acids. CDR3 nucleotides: TGTGCCAGCAGCCAGGGCCGAATCAAAGAGACCCAGTACTTC. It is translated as CASSQGRIKETQYF.

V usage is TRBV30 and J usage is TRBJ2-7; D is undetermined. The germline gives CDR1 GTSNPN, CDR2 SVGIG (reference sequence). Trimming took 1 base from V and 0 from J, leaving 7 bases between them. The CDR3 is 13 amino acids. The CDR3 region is CAWSGVVSYEQYF. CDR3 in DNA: TGTGCCTGGAGTGGGGTCGTCTCCTACGAGCAGTACTTC.

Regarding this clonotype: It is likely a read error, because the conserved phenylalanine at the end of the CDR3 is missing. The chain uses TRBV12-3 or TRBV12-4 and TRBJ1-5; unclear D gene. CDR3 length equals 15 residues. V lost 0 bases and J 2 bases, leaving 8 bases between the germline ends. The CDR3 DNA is TGTGCCAGCAGTTTAGCCGGGGAGGGCAATCAGCCCCAGCATTCT. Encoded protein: CASSLAGEGNQPQHS.

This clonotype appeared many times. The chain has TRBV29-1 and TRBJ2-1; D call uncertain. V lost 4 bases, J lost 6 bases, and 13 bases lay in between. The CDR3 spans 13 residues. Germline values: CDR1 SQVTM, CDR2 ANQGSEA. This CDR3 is CSVVGPVSNEQFF. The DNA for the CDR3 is TGCAGCGTTGTCGGGCCGGTATCCAATGAGCAGTTCTTC.

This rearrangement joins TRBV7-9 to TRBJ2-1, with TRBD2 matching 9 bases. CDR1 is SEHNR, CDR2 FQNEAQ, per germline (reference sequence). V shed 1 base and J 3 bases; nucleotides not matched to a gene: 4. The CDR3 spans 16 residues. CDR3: CASSLGGGRVYNEQFF. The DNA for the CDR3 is TGTGCCAGCAGCTTAGGTGGCGGGAGGGTCTACAATGAGCAGTTCTTC.

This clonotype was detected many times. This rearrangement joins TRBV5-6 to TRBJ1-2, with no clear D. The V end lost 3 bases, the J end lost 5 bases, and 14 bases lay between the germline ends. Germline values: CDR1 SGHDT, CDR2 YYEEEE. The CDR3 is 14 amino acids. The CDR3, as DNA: TGTGCCAGCAGCTCCACCGTAACCTTTTATGGCTACACCTTC. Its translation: CASSSTVTFYGYTF.

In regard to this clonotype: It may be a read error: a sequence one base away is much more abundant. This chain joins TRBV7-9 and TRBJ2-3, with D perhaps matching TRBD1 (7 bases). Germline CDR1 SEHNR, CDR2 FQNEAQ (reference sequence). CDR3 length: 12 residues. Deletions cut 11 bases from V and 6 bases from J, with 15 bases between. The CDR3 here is CAGQGGADTQYF. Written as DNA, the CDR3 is TGTGCCGGCCAGGGGGGCGCGGATACGCAGTATTTT.

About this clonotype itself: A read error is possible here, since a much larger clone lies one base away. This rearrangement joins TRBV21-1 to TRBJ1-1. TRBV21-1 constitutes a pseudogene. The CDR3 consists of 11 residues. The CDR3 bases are TGTACCAGCAGCAAAGGCACTGAAGCTTTCTTT. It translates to CTSSKGTEAFF.

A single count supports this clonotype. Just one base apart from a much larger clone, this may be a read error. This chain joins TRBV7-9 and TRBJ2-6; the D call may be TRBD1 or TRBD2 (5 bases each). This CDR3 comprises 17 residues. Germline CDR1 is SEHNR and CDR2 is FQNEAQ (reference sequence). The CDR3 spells CASSLIGATTGANVPTF. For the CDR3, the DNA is TGTGCCAGCAGCTTAATAGGTGCGACAACCGGGGCCAACGTCCCGACTTTC.

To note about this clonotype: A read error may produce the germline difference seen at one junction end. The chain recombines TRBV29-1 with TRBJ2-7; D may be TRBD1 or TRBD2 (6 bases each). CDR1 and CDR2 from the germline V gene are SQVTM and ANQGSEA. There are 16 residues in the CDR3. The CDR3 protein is CSVEDGGRGPSYGQYF. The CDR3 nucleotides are TGCAGCGTTGAGGATGGAGGTCGGGGGCCTTCCTACGGGCAGTACTTC.

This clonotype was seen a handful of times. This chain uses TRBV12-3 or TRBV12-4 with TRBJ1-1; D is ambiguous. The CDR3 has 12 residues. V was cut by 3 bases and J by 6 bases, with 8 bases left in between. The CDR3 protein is CASSLRYSEAFF. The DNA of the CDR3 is TGTGCCAGCAGTTTGAGGTATTCTGAAGCTTTCTTT.

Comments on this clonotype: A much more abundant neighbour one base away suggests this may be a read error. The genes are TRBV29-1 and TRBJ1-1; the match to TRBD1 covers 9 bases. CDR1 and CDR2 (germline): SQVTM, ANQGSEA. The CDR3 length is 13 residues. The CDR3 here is CSVYDGTGYEAYF. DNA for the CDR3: TGCAGCGTCTACGACGGGACAGGGTACGAAGCTTACTTT.

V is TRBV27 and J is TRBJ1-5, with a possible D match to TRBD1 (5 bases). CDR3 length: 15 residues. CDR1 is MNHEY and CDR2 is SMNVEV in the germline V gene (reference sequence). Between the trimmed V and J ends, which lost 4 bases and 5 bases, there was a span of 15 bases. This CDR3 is CASSSGTGSDQPQHF. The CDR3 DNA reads TGTGCCAGCAGTTCCGGGACGGGAAGCGATCAGCCCCAGCATTTT.

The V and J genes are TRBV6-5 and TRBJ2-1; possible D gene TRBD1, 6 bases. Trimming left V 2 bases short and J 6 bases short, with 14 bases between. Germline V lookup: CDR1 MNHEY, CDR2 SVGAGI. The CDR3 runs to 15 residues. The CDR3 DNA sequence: TGTGCCAGCAGTTACCCTGGCAGGGGCGGCAATGAGCAGTTCTTC. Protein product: CASSYPGRGGNEQFF.

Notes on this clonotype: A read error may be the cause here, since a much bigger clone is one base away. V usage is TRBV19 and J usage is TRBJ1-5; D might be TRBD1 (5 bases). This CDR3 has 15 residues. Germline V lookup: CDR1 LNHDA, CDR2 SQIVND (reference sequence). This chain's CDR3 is CTSTTLGGFNQPQHF. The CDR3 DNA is TGTACCAGTACCACTCTTGGGGGGTTCAATCAGCCCCAGCATTTT.

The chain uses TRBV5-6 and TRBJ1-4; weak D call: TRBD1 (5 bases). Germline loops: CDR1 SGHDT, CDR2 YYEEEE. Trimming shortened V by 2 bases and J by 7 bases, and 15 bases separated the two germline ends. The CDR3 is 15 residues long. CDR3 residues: CASSLDRRVGEKLFF. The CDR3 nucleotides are TGTGCCAGCAGCTTAGACCGCAGGGTTGGTGAAAAACTGTTTTTT.

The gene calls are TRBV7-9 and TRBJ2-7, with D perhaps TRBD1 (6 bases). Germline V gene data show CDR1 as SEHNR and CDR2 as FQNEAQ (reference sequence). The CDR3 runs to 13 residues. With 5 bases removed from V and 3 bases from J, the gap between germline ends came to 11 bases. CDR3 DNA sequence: TGTGCCAGCAGCACAGGGTCCGTCTACGAGCAGTACTTC. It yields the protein CASSTGSVYEQYF.